These T cell receptor beta chains were read from a single sample in a study of Graves' ophthalmopathy and Graves' hyperthyroidism. TCRdb independently ran MiXCR on the multiplex PCR reads; one entry per CDR3 protein. The sample has around 660,000 distinct CDR3 sequences, roughly 39% seen once. Sequenced input: peripheral blood. These TCRs come from an adult man with Graves' ophthalmopathy. The CDR3 runs from the conserved cysteine through the conserved F or W. The D gene is left open where the match is weak. Expanded clones are given a class, and other clones once, few, many or no size at all.

v_call,j_call,d_call,clone_size,cdr3_aa,cdr3_nt
TRBV7-9,TRBJ2-2,.,few,CASSLRESGGELFF,TGTGCCAGCAGCTTAAGGGAATCGGGCGGGGAGCTGTTTTTT
TRBV29-1,TRBJ2-5,.,.,CSVVVGQETQYF,TGCAGCGTTGTTGTCGGACAGGAGACCCAGTACTTC
TRBV7-9,TRBJ2-7,TRBD1,many,CASFSTGTEGQSSYEQYF,TGTGCCAGCTTCAGCACCGGGACAGAAGGCCAAAGCTCCTACGAGCAGTACTTC
TRBV11-1,TRBJ2-7,TRBD1,many,CASSLGGGVAHEQYF,TGTGCCAGCAGCTTAGGAGGGGGCGTCGCCCACGAGCAGTACTTC
TRBV2,TRBJ1-4,TRBD1,many,CASGTGPNEKLFF,TGTGCCAGCGGGACAGGGCCTAATGAAAAACTGTTTTTT
TRBV25-1,TRBJ2-1,TRBD1,few,CASRGQGFYNEQFF,TGTGCCAGCAGGGGACAGGGCTTCTACAATGAGCAGTTCTTC
TRBV6-6,TRBJ2-5,.,many,CASSFRAEGETQYF,TGTGCCAGCAGTTTCCGGGCCGAAGGGGAGACCCAGTACTTC
TRBV7-2,TRBJ2-7,.,many,CASSVWGGDTYEQYF,TGTGCCAGCAGCGTATGGGGGGGGGACACCTACGAGCAGTACTTC
TRBV15,TRBJ1-5,TRBD1,.,CATGTATASENQPQHF,TGTGCCACCGGGACAGCGACCGCCAGTGAAAATCAGCCCCAGCATTTT
TRBV7-2,TRBJ2-2,TRBD2,.,CASSLVASGGGELFF,TGTGCCAGCAGCTTAGTGGCTAGCGGTGGCGGGGAGCTGTTTTTT
TRBV7-8,TRBJ1-1,.,many,CASNTDVMNTEAFF,TGTGCCAGCAACACCGACGTCATGAACACTGAAGCTTTCTTT
TRBV7-8,TRBJ2-7,TRBD2,many,CASSLALGGLAGYEQYF,TGTGCCAGCAGCTTAGCGCTCGGGGGACTAGCGGGCTACGAGCAGTACTTC
TRBV27,TRBJ2-6,.,few,CASSLYPLGANVLTF,TGTGCCAGCAGTTTATACCCGTTAGGGGCCAACGTCCTGACTTTC
TRBV7-9,TRBJ2-6,.,.,CASSLDTISGANVLTF,TGTGCCAGCAGCTTAGACACCATCTCTGGGGCCAACGTCCTGACTTTC
TRBV7-8,TRBJ2-7,.,.,CASMGGGPPYEQYF,TGTGCCAGTATGGGAGGCGGTCCCCCCTACGAGCAGTACTTC
TRBV9,TRBJ1-2,.,many,CASSVVTGYGYTF,TGTGCCAGCAGCGTAGTGACAGGATATGGCTACACCTTC
TRBV20-1,TRBJ2-6,.,once,CSARGTGANVLTF,TGCAGTGCTAGAGGGACAGGGGCCAACGTCCTGACTTTC
TRBV27,TRBJ2-7,TRBD2,many,CASRIRLAEYYEQYF,TGTGCCAGCAGGATAAGACTAGCGGAGTACTACGAGCAGTACTTC
TRBV9,TRBJ1-3,.,many,CASSALGPGNTIYF,TGTGCCAGCAGCGCCTTGGGACCGGGAAACACCATATATTTT
TRBV2,TRBJ1-3,.,.,CASRGRADTIYF,TGTGCCAGCAGAGGCAGGGCGGACACCATATATTTT
TRBV7-3,TRBJ2-2,TRBD2,.,CASSSPTGGPVTGELFF,TGTGCCAGCAGCTCCCCAACGGGAGGGCCGGTCACCGGGGAGCTGTTTTTT
TRBV7-2,TRBJ1-2,TRBD1,many,CASSLGQESGYTF,TGTGCCAGCAGTCTAGGACAGGAAAGTGGCTACACCTTC
TRBV19,TRBJ2-7,.,many,CASSIPLAHEQYF,TGTGCCAGTAGTATTCCCCTGGCCCACGAGCAGTACTTC
TRBV5-1,TRBJ2-7,TRBD2,many,CASSVGGLAGDEQYF,TGCGCCAGCAGCGTCGGAGGACTAGCGGGAGACGAGCAGTACTTC
TRBV19,TRBJ2-2,.,many,CASSLGWAGELFF,TGTGCCAGTAGCCTCGGGTGGGCCGGGGAGCTGTTTTTT
TRBV10-3,TRBJ2-3,TRBD1,.,CAIRGQGSYTDTQYF,TGTGCCATCAGAGGACAGGGGTCATATACAGATACGCAGTATTTT
TRBV12-3/TRBV12-4,TRBJ2-1,TRBD1,.,CASSPGTGLNEQFF,TGTGCCAGCAGTCCCGGGACAGGACTCAATGAGCAGTTCTTC
TRBV10-3,TRBJ1-2,.,many,CAISKGQGFYGYTF,TGTGCCATCAGTAAGGGTCAAGGGTTCTATGGCTACACCTTC
TRBV7-9,TRBJ1-1,.,.,CASSLIPPQNTEAFF,TGTGCCAGCAGCTTAATCCCACCGCAGAACACTGAAGCTTTCTTT
TRBV30,TRBJ1-1,.,few,CAWSVLGVTEAFF,TGTGCCTGGAGTGTACTCGGTGTCACTGAAGCTTTCTTT
TRBV29-1,TRBJ2-5,.,.,CSVGAETQYF,TGCAGCGTTGGGGCAGAGACCCAGTACTTC
TRBV7-8,TRBJ1-5,.,many,CASSSKHWQQWQPQHF,TGTGCCAGCAGCTCCAAGCATTGGCAACAGTGGCAGCCCCAGCATTTT
TRBV7-2,TRBJ1-2,.,.,CASSQESGAKGYTF,TGTGCCAGCAGCCAAGAGTCAGGGGCGAAGGGCTACACCTTC
TRBV12-3/TRBV12-4,TRBJ1-5,.,.,CASSTPGDQPQHF,TGTGCCAGCAGCACACCCGGAGATCAGCCCCAGCATTTT
TRBV19,TRBJ2-5,TRBD1,many,CASSMGAAGGGETQYF,TGTGCCAGTAGTATGGGGGCAGCAGGGGGCGGAGAGACCCAGTACTTC
TRBV4-3,TRBJ1-2,.,.,CASSSGTAVSGYTF,TGCGCCAGCAGCTCCGGGACGGCCGTCTCTGGCTACACCTTC
TRBV7-4,TRBJ1-5,.,many,CASSFGRNQPQHF,TGTGCCAGCAGCTTTGGCCGCAATCAGCCCCAGCATTTT
TRBV2,TRBJ2-6,.,.,CASSEHGNTGANVLTF,TGTGCCAGCAGTGAACACGGGAACACCGGGGCCAACGTCCTGACTTTC
TRBV7-7,TRBJ2-5,TRBD2,many,CASSRGSGIPIETQYF,TGTGCCAGCAGCCGAGGTAGCGGGATTCCTATAGAGACCCAGTACTTC
TRBV9,TRBJ1-5,.,.,CASSTPRETQHF,TGTGCCAGCAGCACCCCCCGAGAGACCCAGCATTTT